Each of the 3 T cell receptor beta chains below was sequenced from the same sample in a study of T cell repertoires in cytomegalovirus infection. A single record per CDR3 protein comes from TCRdb applying MiXCR to the reads. The sample includes under 450,000 distinct CDR3 sequences, approximately 30% of them seen just once. Which antigens these TCRs recognize remains unknown. Sequenced here: cultured PBMCs, sampled from culture after CMV antigen stimulation. The origin of the receptors is a human donor in good health (CMV status not recorded). Some clones in this sample may be carry-over from other donors' samples.

The chain carries TRBV10-3 and TRBJ2-7; 8 bases are a match to TRBD1. This CDR3 spans 14 amino acids. Unmatched junction bases numbered 7, after V lost 6 bases and J lost 3 bases. The germline gives CDR1 ENHRY, CDR2 SYGVKD. The CDR3 is CAIRDGQGGYEQYF. In DNA, the CDR3 is TGTGCCATCAGGGATGGACAGGGAGGCTACGAGCAGTACTTC.

In the case of this clonotype: A much larger clone sits a single nucleotide away, making a read error possible. The chain is built from TRBV7-2 and TRBJ1-2, with D perhaps matching TRBD1 (5 bases). Between the trimmed V and J ends, which lost 1 base and 4 bases, there was a span of 16 bases. The CDR3 runs to 16 residues. Germline V gene sequence: CDR1 SGHTA, CDR2 FQGNSA. This CDR3 is CASSLVRPRVLYGYTF. CDR3 nucleotides: TGTGCCAGCAGCTTAGTCCGTCCCAGGGTCCTCTATGGCTACACCTTC. Variable domain in full (rest from reference TRBV7-2 and TRBJ1-2): GAGVSQSPSNKVTEKGKDVELRCDPISGHTALYWYRQSLGQGLEFLIYFQGNSAPDKSGLPSDRFSAERTGGSVSTLTIQRTQQEDSAVYLCASSLVRPRVLYGYTFGSGTRLTVV.

This clonotype was observed a few times. The rearrangement links TRBV28 to TRBJ1-5; D possibly corresponds to TRBD1 (5 bases). The CDR3 is 14 residues long. Germline V gene data show CDR1 as MDHEN and CDR2 as SYDVKM. V lost 5 bases to trimming and J lost 4 bases, with 12 bases between them. The CDR3 spells CASSPRERNQPQHF. In DNA, the CDR3 is TGTGCCAGCAGTCCCAGGGAAAGAAATCAGCCCCAGCATTTT. Looking up the rest from reference TRBV28 and TRBJ1-5 gives the full variable domain: DVKVTQSSRYLVKRTGEKVFLECVQDMDHENMFWYRQDPGLGLRLIYFSYDVKMKEKGDIPEGYSVSREKKERFSLILESASTNQTSMYLCASSPRERNQPQHFGDGTRLSIL.